The TCR beta chain under discussion was sequenced for a study of radiotherapy plus CTLA-4 blockade in lung cancer. As for the study in general: Objective response was observed in roughly a sixth of patients, and disease control in 31%.

General observations from the study: In blood, early T cell clone dynamics reportedly predicted response best, together with interferon-beta. In blood, after radiotherapy plus ipilimumab, tumor-derived TCR clones expanded.

As regards this clone: Its antigen is not known.

Germline assignment: CDR1 SNHLY and CDR2 FYNNEI. V lost 2 bases and J lost 5, with 12 bases in between. This CDR3 comprises 14 residues. The protocol was immunoSEQ multiplex PCR, while the TCRdb copy is restricted to in-frame clones and leaves out a portion. Here the sample spans tens of thousands of clones, less than 85% being singletons. The chain links TRBV2 to TRBJ1-1; tentative D call: TRBD1 (6 bases). The sequence came from a human donor with non-small cell lung cancer who had stable disease on radiotherapy plus ipilimumab. The source material was peripheral blood, sampled from a patient treated with radiotherapy plus ipilimumab. The CDR3 region has the DNA TGTGCCAGCAGTGAACACAGGGTGGGTACTGAAGCTTTCTTT. This gives the protein CASSEHRVGTEAFF.